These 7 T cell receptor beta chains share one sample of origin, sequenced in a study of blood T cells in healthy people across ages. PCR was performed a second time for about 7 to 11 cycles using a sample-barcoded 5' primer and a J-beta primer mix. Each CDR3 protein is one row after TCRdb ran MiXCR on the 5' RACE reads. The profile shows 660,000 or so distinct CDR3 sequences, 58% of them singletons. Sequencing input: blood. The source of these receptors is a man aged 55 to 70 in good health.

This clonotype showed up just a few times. The CDR3 DNA follows: TGTGCCAGCAGCTTAAGTCGTACTGGGGCCAACGTCCTGACTTTC. Protein: CASSLSRTGANVLTF. This chain uses TRBV7-2 with TRBJ2-6; D is uncertain. This CDR3 is built from 15 residues. Germline CDR1 is SGHTA and CDR2 is FQGNSA. Trimming shortened V by 2 bases and J by 2 bases, and 7 bases separated the two germline ends.

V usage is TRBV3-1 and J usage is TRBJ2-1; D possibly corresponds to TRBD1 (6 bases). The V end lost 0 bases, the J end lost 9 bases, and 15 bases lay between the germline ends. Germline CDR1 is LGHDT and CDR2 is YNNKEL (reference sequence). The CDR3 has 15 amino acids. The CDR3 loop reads CASSQDLGARGEQFF. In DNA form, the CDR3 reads TGTGCCAGCAGCCAAGATTTGGGGGCCCGTGGTGAGCAGTTCTTC.

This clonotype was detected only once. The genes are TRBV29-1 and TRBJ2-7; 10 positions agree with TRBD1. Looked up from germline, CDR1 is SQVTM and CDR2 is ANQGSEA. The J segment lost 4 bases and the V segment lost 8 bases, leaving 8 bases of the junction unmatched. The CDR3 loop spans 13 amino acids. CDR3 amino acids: CSFSGQGFYEQYF. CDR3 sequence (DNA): TGCAGCTTTTCGGGACAGGGGTTTTACGAGCAGTACTTC.

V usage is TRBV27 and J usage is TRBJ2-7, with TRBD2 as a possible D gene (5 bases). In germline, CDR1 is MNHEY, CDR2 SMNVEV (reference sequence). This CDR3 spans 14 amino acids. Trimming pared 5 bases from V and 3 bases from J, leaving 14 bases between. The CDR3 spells CASSPQRTHYEQYF. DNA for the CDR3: TGTGCCAGCAGTCCCCAGCGGACCCACTACGAGCAGTACTTC.

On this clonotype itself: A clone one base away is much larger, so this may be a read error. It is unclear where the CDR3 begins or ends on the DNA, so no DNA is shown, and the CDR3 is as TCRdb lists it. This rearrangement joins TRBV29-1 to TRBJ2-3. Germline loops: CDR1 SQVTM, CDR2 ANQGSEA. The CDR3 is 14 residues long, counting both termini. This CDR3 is CSVGFGATTDTQDF.

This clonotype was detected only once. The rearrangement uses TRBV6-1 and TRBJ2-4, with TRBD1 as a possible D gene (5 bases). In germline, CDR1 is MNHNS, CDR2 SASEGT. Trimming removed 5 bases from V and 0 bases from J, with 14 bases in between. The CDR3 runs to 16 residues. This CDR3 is CASSTAQGIAKNIQYF. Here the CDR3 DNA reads TGTGCCAGCAGTACAGCCCAGGGTATAGCCAAAAACATTCAGTACTTC.

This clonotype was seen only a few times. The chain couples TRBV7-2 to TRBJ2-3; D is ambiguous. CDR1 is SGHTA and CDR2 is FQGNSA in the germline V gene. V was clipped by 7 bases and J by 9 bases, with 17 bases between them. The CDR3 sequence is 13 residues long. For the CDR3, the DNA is TGTGCCAGCAACAAATGGGTAACGGAAACGCAGTATTTT. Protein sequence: CASNKWVTETQYF.